This T cell receptor beta chain derives from a study of neurological immune-mediated disorders. The team produced cDNA through 5'RACE using 10-nucleotide random UMIs. TCRdb re-analysed the 5' RACE reads in MiXCR, keeping a single row per CDR3 protein. The sample holds tens of thousands of distinct CDR3 sequences, 4.8% seen once. The CDR3 runs 18 residues. V was shortened by 2 bases and J by 3 bases, with 21 bases between the two germline ends. The germline V gene has CDR1 KGHSH and CDR2 LQKENI. Findings and caveats of the study: None of the CDR3 amino acid sequences of expanded clones recurred across subjects, suggesting private repertoires in all groups. HTLV-1-associated myelopathy had the most TCR clonal expansion, whereas multiple sclerosis had the least (lower than in healthy controls).

This clonotype came up many times. Its antigen is not known. The genes are TRBV18 and TRBJ2-3, with D hard to call. Sequenced material: CD4+ T cells from blood. The TCR was taken from a man between 18 and 35 years old in good health. The CDR3 coding sequence is TGTGCCAGCTCACCAGTGGGGTCCGTACTCCAAGCGACAGATACGCAGTATTTT. It yields the protein CASSPVGSVLQATDTQYF.